These T cell receptor beta chains were read from a single sample in a study of cytomegalovirus exposure and HLA in healthy donors. Here immunoSEQ multiplex PCR was the method, and the copy in TCRdb shows in-frame clones only, minus some. Found here are around 45,000 clones, approximately 90% of them singletons; the top ten hold roughly 5.3%. The sequenced sample was PBMCs. These receptors originate from a man between 18 and 29 years old in good health and CMV-seronegative. CDR3s leave out the opening cysteine and the closing phenylalanine or tryptophan. Size is stated for part of the rows, as once, few or many counts, or as a class when the clone is expanded.

>NA|TRBJ2-6|15|TRBV15
ATSRDRTGAGANVLT
>NA|TRBJ2-7|13|TRBV4-3
ASSQDNSRSYEQY
>NA|TRBJ1-6|12|TRBV7-2
ASSLSGGNSPLH
>NA|TRBJ2-5|13|TRBV4-1
ASSPLDRDGETQY
>NA|TRBJ1-1|14|TRBV19
ASRASDRGRNTEAF
>NA|TRBJ2-5|14|TRBV7-2
ASSLDKREGRETQY
>NA|TRBJ1-5|14|TRBV7-9
ASSQQRGISNQPQH
>NA|TRBJ2-5|14|TRBV5-1
ASSTGWLAGEETQY
>NA|TRBJ2-7|11|TRBV11-2
ASSPWDFSEQY
>NA|TRBJ2-1|9|TRBV11-2
ASSSRDEQF
>NA|TRBJ1-1|11|TRBV7-3
ASSLDRNTEAF
>NA|TRBJ2-2|14|TRBV19
ASSRPSGRGTGELF
>NA|TRBJ2-3|12|TRBV12-5
ASGLAGATDTQY
>NA|TRBJ1-5|12|TRBV6-1
ASSEGRSNQPQH
>NA|TRBJ2-7|13|TRBV11-3
ASSLRGGSTYEQY
>NA|TRBJ1-3|11|TRBV5-4
ASSNRSGNTIY
>NA|TRBJ2-2|16|TRBV6-1
ASSARLLRVIVSGELF
>once|TRBJ2-2|17|TRBV4-1
ASSQEGGPTGGRSGELF
>NA|TRBJ2-3|15|TRBV19
ASSIEVGLAFSDTQY
>NA|TRBJ2-2|13|TRBV7-2
ASSSTGLNTGELF
>NA|TRBJ2-7|13|TRBV5-1
ASSLGVGGVDEQY
>NA|TRBJ2-3|13|TRBV4-3
ASSLSGGAIDTQY
>NA|TRBJ2-7|13|TRBV2
ASTLSLAGPYEQY
>once|TRBJ2-5|13|TRBV2
ASRALGGSYVTQY
>once|TRBJ2-1|13|TRBV5-1
ASSTQDPFYNEQF
>NA|TRBJ1-1|10|TRBV10-3
AIGPRGTEAF
>NA|TRBJ2-1|12|TRBV5-1
ASSLRSGYGEQF
>NA|TRBJ2-7|11|TRBV5-5
ASSLTEGYEQY
>NA|TRBJ2-3|12|TRBV18
ASSPTGQGDTQY
>NA|TRBJ1-4|13|TRBV29-1
SAVPTGGRVGKLF
>NA|TRBJ2-5|13|TRBV6-5
ASSLAGGWGETQY
>NA|TRBJ2-5|14|TRBV15
ATSGQMAGGGETQY
>NA|TRBJ2-1|12|TRBV5-1
ASSSHKSYNEQF
>NA|TRBJ2-7|14|TRBV7-9
ASLKGAAGEDYEQY
>NA|TRBJ1-2|12|TRBV29-1
SVPDRARNYGYT
>NA|TRBJ1-5|13|TRBV27
ASSLSGQANQPQH
>NA|TRBJ2-7|16|TRBV18
ASSPRRQEPVSSYEQY
>NA|TRBJ1-5|16|TRBV9
ASSVSRATGLSNQPQH
>NA|TRBJ1-2|13|TRBV7-2
ASSLDSRSFNGYT
>NA|TRBJ1-2|11|TRBV29-1
SVRAGTGYGYT
>NA|TRBJ2-2|14|TRBV5-4
ASSLLQGLGTGELF
>NA|TRBJ2-3|13|TRBV27
ASSLTGHSTDTQY
>NA|TRBJ1-1|11|TRBV5-5
ASSLEGFTEAF
>NA|TRBJ1-2|14|TRBV7-6
ASSPIESDRNYGYT
>NA|TRBJ1-3|11|TRBV27
ASSLSYGNTIY
>NA|TRBJ2-7|12|TRBV28
ASEGQSNTYEQY
>NA|TRBJ1-2|12|TRBV7-2
ASSLGYRVDGYT
>NA|TRBJ2-2|14|TRBV2
ASSREGDISGGELF
>NA|TRBJ2-5|12|TRBV4-3
ASSQVWGGETQY
>NA|TRBJ2-5|11|TRBV7-3
ASGAGAQETQY
>NA|TRBJ2-6|16|TRBV2
ASRPKGQGSSGANVLT
>NA|TRBJ2-1|14|TRBV7-9
ASSQDWSRGADEQF
>NA|TRBJ2-5|14|TRBV14
ASSQEGASWRETQY
>NA|TRBJ1-6|12|TRBV10-1
ASSATGTGSPLH
>NA|TRBJ2-4|12|TRBV7-2
ASSSGLAENIQY
>NA|TRBJ1-2|13|TRBV13
ASSLFSGTGNGYT
>NA|TRBJ2-1|14|TRBV11-3
ASSPSRQGSGNEQF
>NA|TRBJ2-2|12|TRBV2
ASGPHSGAGELF